These 18 T cell receptor beta chains share one sample of origin, sequenced in a study of CD8 T cells in ankylosing spondylitis. Overall study results and limits: Characteristic of ankylosing spondylitis blood, it appeared, was a TCR beta motif comprising roughly 8 highly homologous variants.

One entry per CDR3 protein, called by TCRdb with MiXCR from the 5' RACE reads. The sample has about 220,000 distinct CDR3 sequences, approximately 16% seen once. For these TCRs, the target antigens are not known. The sample taken for sequencing was blood, either unsorted or a sorted T cell fraction (not recorded which). Every receptor here comes from a male donor with ankylosing spondylitis.

The rearrangement uses TRBV18 and TRBJ1-2; TRBD1 might be the D (6 bases). CDR1 and CDR2 from the germline V gene are KGHSH and LQKENI. The CDR3 totals 15 residues. V dropped 2 bases and J dropped 3 bases, with 13 bases sitting between them. Here the CDR3 reads CASSPEQGMYYGYTF. The CDR3, as DNA: TGTGCCAGCTCACCAGAACAGGGAATGTACTATGGCTACACCTTC.

This clonotype was recorded at least ten times. This CDR3 reads CASSQEDRGTLYGYTF. CDR3 in DNA: TGTGCCAGCAGCCAAGAGGACAGGGGAACCCTCTATGGCTACACCTTC. The chain uses TRBV14 and TRBJ1-2, with 9 positions matching TRBD1. CDR1 is SGHDN and CDR2 is FVKESK in the germline V gene. V dropped 0 bases and J dropped 4; count of bases not matched to a gene: 6. The CDR3 runs to 16 residues.

This clonotype came up a few times. This CDR3 is CASSPPGWNEQFF. For the CDR3, the DNA is TGTGCCAGCAGCCCCCCCGGGTGGAATGAGCAGTTCTTC. The chain links TRBV13 to TRBJ2-1; D call uncertain. V dropped 5 bases and J dropped 7 bases, with 12 bases sitting between them. Germline V gives CDR1 PRHDT, CDR2 FYEKMQ (reference sequence). The CDR3 extends over 13 amino acids.

The CDR3 nucleotides read TGTGCCACCAGCAGCGGGACAGCCTCCGGTCAGCCCCAGCATTTT. This gives the protein CATSSGTASGQPQHF. The chain is built from TRBV15 and TRBJ1-5; TRBD1 matches at 7 bases. The CDR3 sequence is 15 residues long. The germline V gene has CDR1 LNHNV and CDR2 YYDKDF (reference sequence). Unmatched junction bases numbered 8, after V lost 3 bases and J lost 6 bases.

This clonotype is a singleton in its sample. The V gene is TRBV13, the J gene TRBJ1-1; D gene ambiguous. The ends were cut back, 3 bases at V and 1 base at J, with 6 bases in the middle. CDR1 and CDR2 (germline): PRHDT, FYEKMQ (reference sequence). The CDR3 is 13 amino acids. CDR3 in DNA: TGTGCCAGCAGCTTGGAAAGGAACACTGAAGCTTTCTTT. It specifies CASSLERNTEAFF.

This clonotype was observed a few times. The chain combines TRBV12-3 or TRBV12-4 with TRBJ2-5, with 8 bases lining up with TRBD1. The CDR3 is made up of 16 amino acids. V lost 6 bases to trimming and J lost 4 bases; unmatched junction nucleotides: 13. In nucleotides, the CDR3 is TGTGCCAGCAGCCCCTGGACAGGGTACTCAGCAGAGACCCAGTACTTC. Translating it yields CASSPWTGYSAETQYF.

This clonotype was detected only a few times. This chain links TRBV5-1 with TRBJ1-2, with 7 nucleotides matching TRBD1. CDR3 length: 17 amino acids. Per germline, CDR1 SGHRS and CDR2 YFSETQ. V lost 4 bases and J lost 7; bases outside the gene matches: 19. CDR3 amino acids: CASSAPQGVDLAGGYTF. In DNA form, the CDR3 reads TGCGCCAGCAGCGCCCCCCAGGGGGTCGACCTCGCTGGTGGCTACACCTTC.

The chain joins TRBV11-3 to TRBJ2-1; D uncertain. Germline CDR1 reads SGHNT; CDR2 reads YENEEA. Trimming removed 4 bases at V and 7 bases at J, with 11 bases between. The CDR3 covers 13 residues. The CDR3 DNA sequence: TGTGCCAGCAGCTCCCCTCGTGGGAATGAGCAGTTCTTC. Translation: CASSSPRGNEQFF.

The chain has TRBV6-5 and TRBJ2-2; the match to TRBD1 covers 8 bases. Germline V gene data show CDR1 as MNHEY and CDR2 as SVGAGI. The V and J ends lost 0 bases and 6 bases, in that order; junction bases with no gene match: 0. The CDR3 runs to 14 residues. Here the CDR3 reads CASSYSTGAGELFF. CDR3 nucleotide sequence: TGTGCCAGCAGTTACTCGACAGGGGCCGGGGAGCTGTTTTTT.

The chain recombines TRBV24-1 with TRBJ2-5; TRBD1 matches at 10 bases. Germline CDR1 is KGHDR and CDR2 is SFDVKD. The trim removed 4 bases at V and 3 bases at J, leaving 4 bases unmatched. The CDR3 has 15 residues. The CDR3 sequence is CATSEAGTGEETQYF. In DNA, the CDR3 is TGTGCCACCAGTGAGGCCGGGACAGGGGAAGAGACCCAGTACTTC.

This clonotype was seen more than once but under ten times. This chain uses TRBV2 with TRBJ1-5, with 7 bases that match TRBD1. Germline assignment: CDR1 SNHLY and CDR2 FYNNEI. This CDR3 is 15 amino acids long. J gave up 1 base and V 6 bases, and 6 bases lay outside the gene matches. The CDR3 is CASRLNRGSNQPQHF. The CDR3 DNA reads as TGTGCCAGCAGGTTAAACAGGGGAAGCAATCAGCCCCAGCATTTT.

The V gene is TRBV2, the J gene TRBJ1-2; weak D call: TRBD1 (6 bases). This CDR3 is 11 amino acids long. The V end lost 8 bases, the J end lost 4 bases, and 8 bases lay between the germline ends. Germline CDR1 is SNHLY and CDR2 is FYNNEI. The CDR3 here is CASRDTYGYTF. The CDR3 region has the DNA TGTGCCAGCCGGGACACCTATGGCTACACCTTC.

This clonotype was recorded many times. J is TRBJ1-5 and V is TRBV28; 7 bases fit TRBD1. There are 15 residues in the CDR3. Germline-derived CDR1 and CDR2 are MDHEN and SYDVKM. V was clipped by 6 bases and J by 3 bases; unmatched bases: 8. CDR3 sequence (DNA): TGTGCCAGCAGCCTACAGGGGTTTGTCAATCAGCCCCAGCATTTT. This translates into CASSLQGFVNQPQHF.

The chain recombines TRBV27 with TRBJ2-3, with TRBD2 matching over 8 bases. J lost 2 bases, V lost 6 bases, and 4 bases had no gene match. CDR1 and CDR2 from the germline V gene are MNHEY and SMNVEV (reference sequence). This CDR3 has 14 amino acids. The CDR3 loop is CASRTGGVTDTQYF. The CDR3 DNA follows: TGTGCCAGCAGAACCGGGGGGGTCACAGATACGCAGTATTTT.

The chain combines TRBV4-1 with TRBJ2-2, with unresolved D. Germline CDR1 is MGHRA and CDR2 is YSYEKL. Trimming pared 3 bases from V and 0 bases from J, leaving 8 bases between. This CDR3 contains 15 residues. CDR3 nucleotides: TGCGCCAGCAGCCAGCTACACCCGAACACCGGGGAGCTGTTTTTT. Amino acid sequence: CASSQLHPNTGELFF.

This clonotype has a count of ten or more. The chain has TRBV12-3 or TRBV12-4 and TRBJ2-2; D remains ambiguous. CDR3 size: 13 residues. V lost 4 bases and J 5 bases, leaving 8 bases between the germline ends. CDR3: CASSSYGTGELFF. DNA of the CDR3: TGTGCCAGCAGTTCATATGGGACCGGGGAGCTGTTTTTT.

Many counts were recorded for this clonotype. The J gene is TRBJ2-1, the V gene TRBV4-1, with 8 bases that match TRBD2. V shed 3 bases, J shed 0 bases, and the junction held 4 bases outside the gene matches. The CDR3 has 16 residues. The germline V gene has CDR1 MGHRA and CDR2 YSYEKL. The CDR3 nucleotides read TGCGCCAGCAGCCACCGGCGGGGGGACTCCTACAATGAGCAGTTCTTC. This codes for CASSHRRGDSYNEQFF.

There are a few counts of this clonotype. V is TRBV27 and J is TRBJ2-3; D remains ambiguous. The CDR3 spans 14 residues. The germline CDR1 and CDR2 sequences are MNHEY and SMNVEV (reference sequence). Trimming left V 6 bases short and J 0 bases short, with 10 bases between. CDR3 sequence: CASRHGTSTDTQYF. The CDR3 bases are TGTGCCAGCAGGCACGGTACTAGCACAGATACGCAGTATTTT.